This T cell receptor beta chain was profiled in a study of tumor-infiltrating lymphocytes in oesophageal squamous cell carcinoma. The V gene's germline CDR1 is SGHVS and CDR2 FNYEAQ. The CDR3 has 14 amino acids. Trimming pared 1 base from V and 7 bases from J, leaving 14 bases between. TCRdb recomputed calls from the PCR reads with MiXCR, one row per CDR3 protein. The sample lists 9,000 or so distinct CDR3 sequences, 60% to 75% occurring once. The sequence derives from a female donor with esophageal squamous cell carcinoma. The chain carries TRBV7-6 and TRBJ2-7; D unclear. What was sequenced was esophageal tumor tissue. The CDR3, as DNA: TGTGCCAGCAGCTTAGGTTACGGAGCAGGTGAGCAGTACTTC. This codes for CASSLGYGAGEQYF.